This section outlines one T cell receptor beta chain sequence together with its context. The primer mix had 60 Vbeta and 13 Jbeta primers. Using immunoSEQ multiplex PCR, the repertoire was profiled, and TCRdb retains in-frame clones only, with some absent. The sample has about 150,000 clones; approximately 87% are singletons. This specimen comes from a study of cytomegalovirus exposure and HLA in healthy donors. V lost 1 base to trimming and J lost 7 bases, with 11 bases between them. The CDR3 length is 15 residues. CDR1 SEHNR and CDR2 FQNEAQ come from the germline V gene (reference sequence). The TCR originated in a man aged 35-49 years in good health and CMV-seronegative. The sample consisted of PBMCs. The J gene is TRBJ1-6, the V gene TRBV7-9; D is undetermined. CDR3 loop: CASSLGATANSPLHF. DNA of the CDR3: TGTGCCAGCAGCTTAGGGGCGACGGCCAATTCACCCCTCCACTTT.